The T cell receptor (beta chain) described here comes from a study of kidney transplant recipient with SARS-CoV-2 infection. This clonotype was observed a few times. The CDR3 extends over 16 amino acids. Trimming left V 7 bases short and J 4 bases short, with 23 bases between. Per the germline V gene, CDR1 is SGHTS and CDR2 is YDEGEE. TCRdb reanalysed the reads using MiXCR and keeps one entry per CDR3 protein. The sample consists of 200,000 to 300,000 distinct CDR3 sequences, 29% of them appearing once. Sequences were derived from a blood sample, sampled at baseline and on roughly day 110 from a kidney transplant recipient. The sequence came from a male patient younger than 45 who had COVID-19 and was a kidney transplant recipient. The graft donor may have given rise to some T cells. The chain is built from TRBV5-8 and TRBJ1-2; no clear D. The CDR3 DNA reads as TGTGCCAGCCAACTGTATCATCCACGAAAGACCTATGGCTACACCTTC. It is translated as CASQLYHPRKTYGYTF.